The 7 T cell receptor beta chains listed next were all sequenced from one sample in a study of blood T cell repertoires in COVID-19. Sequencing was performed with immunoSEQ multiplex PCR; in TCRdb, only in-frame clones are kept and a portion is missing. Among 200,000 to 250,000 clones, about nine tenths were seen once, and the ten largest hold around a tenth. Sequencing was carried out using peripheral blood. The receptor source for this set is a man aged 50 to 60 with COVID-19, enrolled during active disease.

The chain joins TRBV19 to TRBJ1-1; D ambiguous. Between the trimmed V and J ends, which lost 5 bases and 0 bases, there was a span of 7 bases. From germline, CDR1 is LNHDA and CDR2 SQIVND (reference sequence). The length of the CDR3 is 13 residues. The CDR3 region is CASSPVLNTEAFF. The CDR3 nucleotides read TGTGCCAGTAGTCCGGTATTGAACACTGAAGCTTTCTTT.

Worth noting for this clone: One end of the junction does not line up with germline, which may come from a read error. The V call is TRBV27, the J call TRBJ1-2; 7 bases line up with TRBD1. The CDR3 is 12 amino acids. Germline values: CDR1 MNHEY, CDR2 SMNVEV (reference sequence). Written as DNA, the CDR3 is TGTGCCACCAGACAGGGCGGCTATGGCTACTCCTTC. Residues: CATRQGGYGYSF.

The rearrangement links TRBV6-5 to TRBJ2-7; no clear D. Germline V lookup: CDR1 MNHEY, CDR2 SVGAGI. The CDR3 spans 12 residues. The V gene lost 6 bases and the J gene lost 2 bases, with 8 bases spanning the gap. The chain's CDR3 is CASSRTPYEQYF. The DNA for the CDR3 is TGTGCCAGCAGCCGAACTCCCTACGAGCAGTACTTC.

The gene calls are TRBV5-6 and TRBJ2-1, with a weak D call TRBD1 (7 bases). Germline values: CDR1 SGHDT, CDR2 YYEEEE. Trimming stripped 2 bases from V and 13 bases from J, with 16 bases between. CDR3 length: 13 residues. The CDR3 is CASSFGRGAFQFF. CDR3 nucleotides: TGTGCCAGCAGCTTCGGCAGGGGGGCGTTTCAGTTCTTC.

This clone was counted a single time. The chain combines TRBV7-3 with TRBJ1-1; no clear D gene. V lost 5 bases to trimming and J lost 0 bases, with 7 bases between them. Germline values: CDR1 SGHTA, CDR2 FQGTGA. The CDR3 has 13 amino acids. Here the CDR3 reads CASSLTVNTEAFF. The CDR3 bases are TGTGCCAGCAGCCTTACGGTGAACACTGAAGCTTTCTTT.

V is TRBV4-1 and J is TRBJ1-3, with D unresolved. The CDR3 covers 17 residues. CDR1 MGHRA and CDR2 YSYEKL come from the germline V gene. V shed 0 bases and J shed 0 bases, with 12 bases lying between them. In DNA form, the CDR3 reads TGCGCCAGCAGCCAAGATGTTTGGCCACCCTCTGGAAACACCATATATTTT. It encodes CASSQDVWPPSGNTIYF.

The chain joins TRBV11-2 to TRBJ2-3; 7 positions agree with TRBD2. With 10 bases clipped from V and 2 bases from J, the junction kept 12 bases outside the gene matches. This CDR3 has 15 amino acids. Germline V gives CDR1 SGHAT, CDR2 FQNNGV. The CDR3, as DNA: TGTGCCACCCAGCGGGAAGAGCGGGACACAGATACGCAGTATTTT. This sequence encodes CATQREERDTDTQYF.